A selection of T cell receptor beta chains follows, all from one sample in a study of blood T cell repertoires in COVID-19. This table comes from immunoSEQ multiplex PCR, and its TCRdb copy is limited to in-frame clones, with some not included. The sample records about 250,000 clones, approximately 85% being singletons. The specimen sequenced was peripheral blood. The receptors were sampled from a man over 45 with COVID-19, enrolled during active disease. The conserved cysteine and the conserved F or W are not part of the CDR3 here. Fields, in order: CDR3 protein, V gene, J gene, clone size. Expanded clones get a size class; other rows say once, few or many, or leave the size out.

CDR3aa: ASSPRTGSYEQY
v_gene: TRBV7-2
j_gene: TRBJ2-7
abundance: -

CDR3aa: ASTRRTSGTLAKNIQY
v_gene: TRBV2
j_gene: TRBJ2-4
abundance: -

CDR3aa: ASSLGGQGGYEQY
v_gene: TRBV7-6
j_gene: TRBJ2-7
abundance: -

CDR3aa: ASSLSASGVTYEQY
v_gene: TRBV27
j_gene: TRBJ2-7
abundance: -

CDR3aa: AIRLAGVNTGELF
v_gene: TRBV10-3
j_gene: TRBJ2-2
abundance: -

CDR3aa: ASSNQGADTQY
v_gene: TRBV5-4
j_gene: TRBJ2-3
abundance: -

CDR3aa: ASSITGNRNTEAF
v_gene: TRBV19
j_gene: TRBJ1-1
abundance: -

CDR3aa: ASSPSRTGSGNTIY
v_gene: TRBV18
j_gene: TRBJ1-3
abundance: -

CDR3aa: ASSQPGLAGEQF
v_gene: TRBV7-2
j_gene: TRBJ2-1
abundance: -

CDR3aa: SARASVQY
v_gene: TRBV20-1
j_gene: TRBJ2-7
abundance: -

CDR3aa: ASSRGQGYSPLH
v_gene: TRBV5-1
j_gene: TRBJ1-6
abundance: -

CDR3aa: ASMKGAVDKSQH
v_gene: TRBV6-5
j_gene: TRBJ1-5
abundance: -

CDR3aa: ASSQTGTDTQY
v_gene: TRBV3-1/TRBV3-2
j_gene: TRBJ2-3
abundance: once

CDR3aa: ASSQELRGTGELF
v_gene: TRBV4-3
j_gene: TRBJ2-2
abundance: -

CDR3aa: ASSYDRGRSGYT
v_gene: TRBV6-5
j_gene: TRBJ1-2
abundance: -

CDR3aa: ASSAQGWTYNEQF
v_gene: TRBV19
j_gene: TRBJ2-1
abundance: -

CDR3aa: ASIRFSAADEQF
v_gene: TRBV6-6
j_gene: TRBJ2-1
abundance: -

CDR3aa: ASRSGTGGGEQY
v_gene: TRBV2
j_gene: TRBJ2-7
abundance: -

CDR3aa: ASSQEGGAGTEAF
v_gene: TRBV4-2
j_gene: TRBJ1-1
abundance: -

CDR3aa: ASSPSQVNQPQH
v_gene: TRBV18
j_gene: TRBJ1-5
abundance: once

CDR3aa: AISLEGHPTYEQY
v_gene: TRBV10-3
j_gene: TRBJ2-7
abundance: -

CDR3aa: ASRDRFSPLH
v_gene: TRBV19
j_gene: TRBJ1-6
abundance: few

CDR3aa: AGRRGGGYT
v_gene: TRBV19
j_gene: TRBJ1-2
abundance: -

CDR3aa: ASSKLSGGFKNTGELF
v_gene: TRBV21-1
j_gene: TRBJ2-2
abundance: -

CDR3aa: ASSKALEKEASNQPQH
v_gene: TRBV21-1
j_gene: TRBJ1-5
abundance: -

CDR3aa: ASSTGVSNQPQH
v_gene: TRBV9
j_gene: TRBJ1-5
abundance: -

CDR3aa: ASSLGGRRAYGYT
v_gene: TRBV11-1
j_gene: TRBJ1-2
abundance: -

CDR3aa: ASSGRGGNTEAF
v_gene: TRBV28
j_gene: TRBJ1-1
abundance: -

CDR3aa: ASRADRTNTGELF
v_gene: TRBV7-6
j_gene: TRBJ2-2
abundance: -

CDR3aa: AISSYPGTGGLSENTEAF
v_gene: TRBV10-3
j_gene: TRBJ1-1
abundance: once

CDR3aa: ASSVSGYEQY
v_gene: TRBV25-1
j_gene: TRBJ2-7
abundance: -

CDR3aa: ASSQAGGRVNEQF
v_gene: TRBV4-3
j_gene: TRBJ2-1
abundance: -

CDR3aa: SAERGSSIY
v_gene: TRBV29-1
j_gene: TRBJ1-3
abundance: -

CDR3aa: ASSLGGPELGAF
v_gene: TRBV3-1/TRBV3-2
j_gene: TRBJ1-1
abundance: -

CDR3aa: ASRPTGTANEKLF
v_gene: TRBV5-1
j_gene: TRBJ1-4
abundance: -

CDR3aa: ASSQGAGSGSLPQH
v_gene: TRBV4-1
j_gene: TRBJ1-5
abundance: -

CDR3aa: ASSFADYEQY
v_gene: TRBV7-9
j_gene: TRBJ2-7
abundance: -

CDR3aa: ASSSTEGGNTIY
v_gene: TRBV7-9
j_gene: TRBJ1-3
abundance: few

CDR3aa: ASSPGLGNTIY
v_gene: TRBV5-4
j_gene: TRBJ1-3
abundance: -

CDR3aa: ASSRDSLLYGYT
v_gene: TRBV6-6
j_gene: TRBJ1-2
abundance: -

CDR3aa: GSRWGGEADTQY
v_gene: TRBV10-3
j_gene: TRBJ2-3
abundance: -

CDR3aa: ASSQAGKNTEAF
v_gene: TRBV27
j_gene: TRBJ1-1
abundance: -

CDR3aa: ASSLTPGLKNTEAF
v_gene: TRBV11-2
j_gene: TRBJ1-1
abundance: -

CDR3aa: ASSLGSSGASTDTQY
v_gene: TRBV5-1
j_gene: TRBJ2-3
abundance: -

CDR3aa: ASSQDHGGGGPLH
v_gene: TRBV4-1
j_gene: TRBJ1-6
abundance: -

CDR3aa: ASSPGETQY
v_gene: TRBV7-6
j_gene: TRBJ2-5
abundance: -

CDR3aa: ASSLPLPLGQGNYEQY
v_gene: TRBV28
j_gene: TRBJ2-7
abundance: -

CDR3aa: ASSLGPGQGAYEQY
v_gene: TRBV5-1
j_gene: TRBJ2-7
abundance: -

CDR3aa: ASGWGPAPGTQY
v_gene: TRBV6-5
j_gene: TRBJ2-5
abundance: -

CDR3aa: ASSLGVYNEQF
v_gene: TRBV12-3/TRBV12-4
j_gene: TRBJ2-1
abundance: once

CDR3aa: ASSLEVSVVY
v_gene: TRBV11-2
j_gene: TRBJ1-3
abundance: once

CDR3aa: ASSLQGRSPLH
v_gene: TRBV7-8
j_gene: TRBJ1-6
abundance: -

CDR3aa: ASSFNTPPDTQY
v_gene: TRBV7-6
j_gene: TRBJ2-3
abundance: -

CDR3aa: ASSPAASVNDEQF
v_gene: TRBV5-1
j_gene: TRBJ2-1
abundance: -

CDR3aa: ASSPLILGNQPQH
v_gene: TRBV7-2
j_gene: TRBJ1-5
abundance: few

CDR3aa: ASSVLSGGQETQY
v_gene: TRBV5-1
j_gene: TRBJ2-5
abundance: -

CDR3aa: ASSEVEGASSNQPQH
v_gene: TRBV2
j_gene: TRBJ1-5
abundance: -

CDR3aa: AWTGGLITDTQY
v_gene: TRBV30
j_gene: TRBJ2-3
abundance: -